This TCR beta chain was sequenced during a study of blood T cell repertoires in COVID-19. Profiled with immunoSEQ multiplex PCR; TCRdb holds only in-frame clones, not every one. The table records 250,000 or so clones, roughly 86% of them present only once. The V and J ends lost 5 bases and 3 bases respectively, with 16 bases between them. Per germline, CDR1 SGHAT and CDR2 FQNNGV. The CDR3 is made up of 16 amino acids. The chain has TRBV11-2 and TRBJ1-4; a weak D match, TRBD1 (5 bases). The TCR was taken from a woman aged 25 to 39 with acute COVID-19. Specimen: PBMCs or T cells enriched from blood (not recorded which). The CDR3 is CASSPHGALSNEKLFF. The CDR3 DNA reads as TGTGCCAGCAGCCCCCATGGGGCACTTTCTAATGAAAAACTGTTTTTT.